The clone carrying this T cell receptor beta chain was observed a few times. Its antigen is as yet unknown. These data come from a study of CD8+ T cells in alopecia areata. Overall study: Patients remained on tofacitinib for 6 to 18 months and then went 6 months without it.

CDR3 length: 15 residues. J gave up 1 base and V 3 bases, and 7 bases lay outside the gene matches. The V gene's germline CDR1 is GTSNPN and CDR2 SVGIG (reference sequence). Isolated RNA was reverse transcribed into cDNA used as the sequencing template. Some clones are missing from TCRdb's copy, which holds only in-frame ones; the method was immunoSEQ multiplex PCR. The data contain some 200,000 clones, 60% of them singletons. Whole-study findings and limits: Patients shared TCRs less clearly than mice did, possibly owing to HLA. Tofacitinib yielded significantly lower scalp clonality and fewer expanded CD8+ clones among the top 100. Clonality in lesional scalp, especially alopecia totalis/universalis, exceeded that of normal scalp.

The treatment is: oral pan-JAK inhibitor, 5-10 mg twice daily. The chain employs TRBV30 and TRBJ2-3; TRBD1 aligns across 7 bases. This sequence originates from a human donor with alopecia areata. Source: CD4+ T cells sorted from blood, taken at week 4, from a patient treated with tofacitinib. The CDR3 coding sequence is TGTGCCTGGAGGTACAGGGGTCGTGGCACAGATACGCAGTATTTT. Encoded protein: CAWRYRGRGTDTQYF.